These 19 T cell receptor beta chains share one sample of origin, sequenced in a study (TCRdb year 2016). The library was prepared using RT-PCR. The data were produced on an Illumina MiSeq. Clones were called with MiXCR by TCRdb after fastp trimmed the public reads at Q25, and only in-frame beta chains were retained. A single entry per CDR3 protein holds the most common genes and DNA from its merged rows. This sample comprises about 700,000 distinct CDR3 sequences, around 14% of them detected only once. The ten most abundant clones make up roughly 3.6% of the sample. Specimen: memory CD4+ T cells from blood. The receptors derive from a female donor in good health, serving as a healthy control.

This clonotype was counted between two and nine times. The rearrangement joins TRBV9 to TRBJ2-1; maybe TRBD2 (6 bases). V was pared by 0 bases and J by 3 bases, with 10 bases between. Germline assignment: CDR1 SGDLS and CDR2 YYNGEE. The CDR3 totals 15 residues. The CDR3 bases are TGTGCCAGCAGCGTAGGGGGCGGGAACTACAATGAGCAGTTCTTC. Translated: CASSVGGGNYNEQFF.

This chain connects TRBV10-3 to TRBJ2-5; D not resolved. This CDR3 has 13 amino acids. Trimming took off 0 bases at V and 5 bases at J, with 7 bases between the two ends. Germline V gives CDR1 ENHRY, CDR2 SYGVKD. CDR3 nucleotides: TGTGCCATCAGTGAGTCTGGTCTGGAGACCCAGTACTTC. Protein sequence: CAISESGLETQYF.

This rearrangement joins TRBV20-1 to TRBJ2-2; D not resolved. The ends were cut back, 4 bases at V and 6 bases at J, with 15 bases in the middle. The CDR3 has 14 residues. Germline lookup yields CDR1 DFQATT and CDR2 SNEGSKA (reference sequence). CDR3 coding DNA: TGCAGTGCTAAAAATTCAGAAGGGCCCGGGGAGCTGTTTTTT. Translated, it gives CSAKNSEGPGELFF.

The chain joins TRBV6-5 to TRBJ2-2; D uncertain. In germline, CDR1 is MNHEY, CDR2 SVGAGI. V lost 4 bases to trimming and J lost 5 bases, with 17 bases between them. The CDR3 is made up of 16 amino acids. CDR3 amino acids: CASSSGPQRVTGELFF. The CDR3 DNA sequence: TGTGCCAGCAGTTCCGGGCCCCAAAGGGTAACCGGGGAGCTGTTTTTT.

This clonotype was detected a few times. The chain joins TRBV24-1 to TRBJ2-2, with D perhaps TRBD1 (5 bases). The V gene's germline CDR1 is KGHDR and CDR2 SFDVKD. V was trimmed by 5 bases and J by 9 bases, leaving 6 bases between them. The CDR3 loop spans 11 amino acids. This CDR3 is CATSGGRELFF. In nucleotides, the CDR3 is TGTGCCACCAGTGGGGGCCGGGAGCTGTTTTTT.

This clonotype was found many times. This chain links TRBV29-1 with TRBJ1-1, with 7 bases that match TRBD1. The V gene's germline CDR1 is SQVTM and CDR2 ANQGSEA. After removal of 6 bases from V and 2 bases from J, the junction contained 6 bases not matched to a gene. The CDR3 runs 13 residues. CDR3 coding DNA: TGCAGCGTCACACAGGGGATTAACACTGAAGCTTTCTTT. Amino acids: CSVTQGINTEAFF.

This clonotype was seen ten or more times. The rearrangement links TRBV15 to TRBJ1-5; 8 nucleotides agree with TRBD1. CDR3 length: 20 amino acids. In germline, CDR1 is LNHNV, CDR2 YYDKDF (reference sequence). V lost 0 bases to trimming and J lost 1 base; unmatched junction nucleotides: 14. The CDR3 nucleotides read TGTGCCACCAGCAGAGATAAAGTAGTCCCAGGGGGCTTGAGCAATCAGCCCCAGCATTTT. Residues: CATSRDKVVPGGLSNQPQHF.

This clonotype turned up a few times. V gene TRBV18 combines with J gene TRBJ1-1; tentative D call: TRBD1 (5 bases). Germline V gives CDR1 KGHSH, CDR2 LQKENI. The CDR3 is made up of 14 amino acids. Between the trimmed V and J ends, which lost 3 bases and 6 bases, there was a span of 14 bases. The CDR3 loop is CASSPTALYAEAFF. The CDR3 coding sequence is TGTGCCAGCTCACCGACAGCCTTGTACGCTGAAGCTTTCTTT.

This clonotype has ten or more counts. The gene calls are TRBV20-1 and TRBJ2-3; tentatively, D is TRBD2 (6 bases). The CDR3 spans 16 residues. Trimming shortened V by 4 bases and J by 0 bases, and 17 bases separated the two germline ends. Germline-derived CDR1 and CDR2 are DFQATT and SNEGSKA (reference sequence). Written as DNA, the CDR3 is TGCAGTGCTAAACCACTAGCTGCCGCTAGCACAGATACGCAGTATTTT. As protein: CSAKPLAAASTDTQYF.

V usage is TRBV20-1 and J usage is TRBJ2-3, with 13 bases that match TRBD2. In germline, CDR1 is DFQATT, CDR2 SNEGSKA (reference sequence). V was pared by 0 bases and J by 5 bases, with 17 bases of the junction left unmatched. The CDR3 consists of 20 residues. The DNA of the CDR3 is TGCAGTGCTAGAGACCTTAGACTAGCGGGAGGTCCGTTAGGGCTAGATACGCAGTATTTT. This encodes CSARDLRLAGGPLGLDTQYF.

This clonotype was found many times. The chain links TRBV20-1 to TRBJ2-5; 12 bases fit TRBD2. The CDR3 runs to 15 residues. The V gene's germline CDR1 is DFQATT and CDR2 SNEGSKA (reference sequence). Unmatched junction bases numbered 4, after V lost 5 bases and J lost 0 bases. CDR3 bases: TGCAGTGCTCGAGGACTAGCGGGGAACCAAGAGACCCAGTACTTC. Protein sequence: CSARGLAGNQETQYF.

The chain recombines TRBV20-1 with TRBJ2-3; TRBD1 might be the D (5 bases). The CDR3 loop spans 13 amino acids. V was cut by 8 bases and J by 1 base, with 13 bases left in between. Germline CDR1 is DFQATT and CDR2 is SNEGSKA (reference sequence). The CDR3 loop is CSTNGRGTDTQYF. The CDR3 nucleotides read TGCAGTACCAACGGCAGGGGCACAGATACGCAGTATTTT.

This clonotype has just a few counts. CDR3 coding DNA: TGTGCCACCTCCGGGACTAGCGGCCAGAGCTCCTACAATGAGCAGTTCTTC. This translates into CATSGTSGQSSYNEQFF. The chain carries TRBV24-1 and TRBJ2-1; TRBD2 matches 11 bases. The J segment lost 0 bases and the V segment lost 9 bases, leaving 9 bases of the junction unmatched. Germline V gene data show CDR1 as KGHDR and CDR2 as SFDVKD. This CDR3 has 17 amino acids.

This clonotype was counted between two and nine times. V and J are TRBV7-2 and TRBJ2-5, with 7 bases aligning to TRBD2. CDR3 length equals 13 residues. The ends lost 5 bases at V and 1 base at J; junction bases unmatched: 1. CDR1 is SGHTA and CDR2 is FQGNSA in the germline V gene. Here the CDR3 DNA reads TGTGCCAGCAGCACTAGCGCCCAAGAGACCCAGTACTTC. It yields the protein CASSTSAQETQYF.

This clonotype occurred a few times. The rearrangement links TRBV20-1 to TRBJ1-2; D is unclear. This CDR3 has 14 amino acids. CDR1 is DFQATT, CDR2 SNEGSKA, per germline (reference sequence). Deletions cut 6 bases from V and 2 bases from J, with 16 bases between. The CDR3 DNA is TGCAGTGCGCAGTCGGGGAATGTAAACTATGGCTACACCTTC. It yields the protein CSAQSGNVNYGYTF.

This clonotype was counted at least ten times. The chain couples TRBV7-2 to TRBJ2-1; 8 nucleotides align to TRBD2. CDR1 and CDR2 (germline): SGHTA, FQGNSA. V lost 1 base to trimming and J lost 9 bases; unmatched junction nucleotides: 5. CDR3 length: 14 residues. Here the CDR3 DNA reads TGTGCCAGCAGCTTAGTTCGGGCGGGAGGTGAGCAGTTCTTC. Its protein is CASSLVRAGGEQFF.

The chain recombines TRBV20-1 with TRBJ1-2; 10 bases line up with TRBD1. V trimming: 4 bases; J trimming: 3 bases; junction bases outside the gene matches: 8. Germline CDR1 and CDR2: DFQATT and SNEGSKA (reference sequence). This CDR3 spans 15 amino acids. This CDR3 reads CSATRQGALYYGYTF. The DNA of the CDR3 is TGCAGTGCTACCAGACAGGGGGCGCTTTACTATGGCTACACCTTC.

This CDR3 reads CASRPGQMTYEQYF. CDR3 nucleotide sequence: TGTGCCAGCAGACCGGGACAGATGACCTACGAGCAGTACTTC. The chain recombines TRBV5-6 with TRBJ2-7, with 7 bases identical to TRBD1. The length of the CDR3 is 14 residues. CDR1 and CDR2 (germline): SGHDT, YYEEEE. V lost 5 bases to trimming and J lost 2 bases; unmatched junction nucleotides: 7.

The genes are TRBV7-3 and TRBJ2-2; D may correspond to TRBD1 or TRBD2 (5 bases each). Between the trimmed V and J ends, which lost 1 base and 2 bases, there was a span of 17 bases. Germline V lookup: CDR1 SGHTA, CDR2 FQGTGA. There are 18 residues in the CDR3. This CDR3 is CASSLRGLGQINTGELFF. The CDR3 nucleotides read TGTGCCAGCAGCTTAAGGGGGTTGGGGCAGATTAACACCGGGGAGCTGTTTTTT.